This TCR beta chain was recorded in a study of control samples from healthy donors and cancer patients. V lost 0 bases to trimming and J lost 5 bases, with 10 bases between them. The germline gives CDR1 WNHNN, CDR2 SYGVQD (reference sequence). The CDR3 loop spans 14 amino acids. Data came from immunoSEQ multiplex PCR; TCRdb stores just in-frame clones and leaves some out. The table lists around 70,000 clones, about nine tenths of them singletons. The chain is built from TRBV10-1 and TRBJ1-2; D is ambiguous. The receptor comes from a woman aged 45-59 years with colorectal cancer. Sequencing was performed on PBMCs. CDR3 in amino acids: CASSESNRGYGYTF. The CDR3 DNA sequence: TGCGCCAGCAGTGAGTCGAATCGGGGATATGGCTACACCTTC.